This TCR beta chain was captured in a study of control samples from healthy donors and cancer patients. Trimming removed 0 bases from V and 0 bases from J; junction bases left unmatched: 6. Germline CDR1 MGHRA, CDR2 YSYEKL. The CDR3 covers 18 residues. The protocol was immunoSEQ multiplex PCR, while the TCRdb copy is restricted to in-frame clones and leaves out a portion. The table has approximately 58,000 clones, approximately 89% seen once. The V and J genes are TRBV4-1 and TRBJ2-4, with TRBD1 matching 9 bases. This TCR derives from a woman aged 60 to 75 with lung cancer. Sequenced material: PBMCs. This CDR3 reads CASSQEGQGLLAKNIQYF. The CDR3 DNA sequence: TGCGCCAGCAGCCAAGAGGGACAGGGTTTGCTAGCCAAAAACATTCAGTACTTC.